This entry lists 6 T cell receptor beta chains sequenced from one sample in a study of T cells in Graves' hyperthyroidism and ophthalmopathy. Amplification of TCR beta CDR3 regions was performed using RNA transcripts as template. In the first-round RT-PCR of the TCR CDR3, the HTBI primer set was used. One entry per CDR3 protein, called by TCRdb with MiXCR from the multiplex PCR reads. The sample yields 490,000 or so distinct CDR3 sequences, 15% to 20% seen once. The sample comprised blood. Receptors originate from a man between 40 and 49 years old with Graves' ophthalmopathy.

V is TRBV28 and J is TRBJ2-1, with TRBD2 matching over 11 bases. The germline V gene has CDR1 MDHEN and CDR2 SYDVKM. Trimming removed 10 bases from V and 6 bases from J; junction bases left unmatched: 14. CDR3 length equals 16 residues. The CDR3 DNA sequence: TGTGCCACCGTGGCATCCGGGACTAGCGGAACCAATGAGCAGTTCTTC. This codes for CATVASGTSGTNEQFF.

J is TRBJ1-1 and V is TRBV30, with D possibly TRBD1 on 5 matching bases. CDR1 and CDR2 (germline): GTSNPN, SVGIG (reference sequence). Trimming shortened V by 1 base and J by 6 bases, and 24 bases separated the two germline ends. This CDR3 comprises 17 residues. CDR3 sequence reads: CAWSDRTQVVLGAEAFF. The CDR3 bases are TGTGCCTGGAGTGACCGGACACAGGTGGTTTTGGGGGCTGAAGCTTTCTTT.

This clonotype was found a few times. The chain couples TRBV2 to TRBJ2-5, with D hard to call. V was trimmed by 5 bases and J by 2 bases, leaving 9 bases between them. The CDR3 contains 13 residues. Germline V gene lookup returns CDR1 SNHLY and CDR2 FYNNEI. CDR3 in DNA: TGTGCCAGCAGTTTAAGTTTACAAGAGACCCAGTACTTC. Translating it yields CASSLSLQETQYF.

This chain uses TRBV10-2 with TRBJ2-5; the D is unclear. The CDR3 sequence is 10 residues long. The V end lost 9 bases, the J end lost 1 base, and 3 bases lay between the germline ends. Germline CDR1 reads WSHSY; CDR2 reads SAAADI. CDR3 loop: CARVQETQYF. CDR3 DNA: TGCGCCAGGGTCCAAGAGACCCAGTACTTC.

This clonotype was observed a few times. This chain joins TRBV6-1 and TRBJ2-1, with TRBD2 as a possible D gene (6 bases). Germline V gene data show CDR1 as MNHNS and CDR2 as SASEGT. Trimming cost V 4 bases and J 9 bases, with 13 bases left between them. The CDR3 totals 13 residues. The CDR3 protein is CASSVKTRGEQFF. The CDR3 DNA reads TGTGCCAGCAGTGTAAAAACGCGGGGTGAGCAGTTCTTC.

This chain uses TRBV11-2 with TRBJ1-6; D perhaps matches TRBD1 (6 bases). V gave up 2 bases and J gave up 10 bases, with 15 bases separating them. Per the germline V gene, CDR1 is SGHAT and CDR2 is FQNNGV. The CDR3 is 15 amino acids. The CDR3 DNA sequence: TGTGCCAGCAGCTTATCGGTGGGACATCTCTCACCCCTCCACTTT. As protein: CASSLSVGHLSPLHF.